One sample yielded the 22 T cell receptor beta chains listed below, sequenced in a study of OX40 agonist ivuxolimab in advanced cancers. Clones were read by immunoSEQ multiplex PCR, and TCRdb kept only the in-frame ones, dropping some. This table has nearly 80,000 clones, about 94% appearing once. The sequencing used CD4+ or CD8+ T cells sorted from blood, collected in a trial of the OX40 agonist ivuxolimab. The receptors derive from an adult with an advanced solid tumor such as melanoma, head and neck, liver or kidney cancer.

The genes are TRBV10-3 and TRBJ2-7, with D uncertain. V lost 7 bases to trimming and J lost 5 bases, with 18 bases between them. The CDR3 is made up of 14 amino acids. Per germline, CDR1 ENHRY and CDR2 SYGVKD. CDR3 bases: TGTGCCATCAAGACCGGGCTCGACGGGCACGAGCAGTACTTC. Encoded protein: CAIKTGLDGHEQYF.

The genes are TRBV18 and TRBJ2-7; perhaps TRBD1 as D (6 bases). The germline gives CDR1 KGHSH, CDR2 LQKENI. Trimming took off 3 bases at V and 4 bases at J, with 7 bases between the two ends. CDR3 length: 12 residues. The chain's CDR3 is CASSPGQYEQYF. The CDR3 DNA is TGTGCCAGCTCACCGGGACAATACGAGCAGTACTTC.

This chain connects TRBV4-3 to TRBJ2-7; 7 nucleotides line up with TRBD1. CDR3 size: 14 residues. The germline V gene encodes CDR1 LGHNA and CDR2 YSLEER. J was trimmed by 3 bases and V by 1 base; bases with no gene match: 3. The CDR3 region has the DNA TGCGCCAGCAGCCAAGCCCGGGACAGCTACGAGCAGTACTTC. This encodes CASSQARDSYEQYF.

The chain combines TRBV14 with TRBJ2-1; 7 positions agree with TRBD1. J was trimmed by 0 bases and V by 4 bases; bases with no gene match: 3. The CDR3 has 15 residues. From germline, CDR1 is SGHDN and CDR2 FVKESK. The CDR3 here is CASSPRDSSYNEQFF. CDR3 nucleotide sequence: TGTGCCAGCAGCCCCCGGGACAGCTCCTACAATGAGCAGTTCTTC. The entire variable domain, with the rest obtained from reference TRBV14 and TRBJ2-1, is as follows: EAGVTQFPSHSVIEKGQTVTLRCDPISGHDNLYWYRRVMGKEIKFLLHFVKESKQDESGMPNNRFLAERTGGTYSTLKVQPAELEDSGVYFCASSPRDSSYNEQFFGPGTRLTVL.

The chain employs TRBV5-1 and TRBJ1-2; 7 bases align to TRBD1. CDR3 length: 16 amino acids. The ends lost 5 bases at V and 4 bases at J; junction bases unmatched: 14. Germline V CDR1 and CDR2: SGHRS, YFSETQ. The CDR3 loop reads CASSPQYRDSVYGYTF. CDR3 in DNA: TGCGCCAGCAGTCCTCAATACCGGGACAGCGTCTATGGCTACACCTTC.

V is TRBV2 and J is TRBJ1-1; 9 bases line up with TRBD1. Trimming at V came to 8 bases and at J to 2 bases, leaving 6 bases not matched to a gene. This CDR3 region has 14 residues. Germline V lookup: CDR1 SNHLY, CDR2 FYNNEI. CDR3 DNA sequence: TGTGCCAGCGTCTGGGACAGGGCAAACACTGAAGCTTTCTTT. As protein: CASVWDRANTEAFF. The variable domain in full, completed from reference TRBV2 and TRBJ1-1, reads EPEVTQTPSHQVTQMGQEVILRCVPISNHLYFYWYRQILGQKVEFLVSFYNNEISEKSEIFDDQFSVERPDGSNFTLKIRSTKLEDSAMYFCASVWDRANTEAFFGQGTRLTVV.

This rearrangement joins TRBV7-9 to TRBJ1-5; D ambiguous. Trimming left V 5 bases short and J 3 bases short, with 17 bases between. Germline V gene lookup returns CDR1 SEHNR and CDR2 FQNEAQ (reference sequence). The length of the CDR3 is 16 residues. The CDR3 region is CASSPEPAGINQPQHF. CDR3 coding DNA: TGTGCCAGCAGCCCTGAACCAGCAGGAATCAATCAGCCCCAGCATTTT.

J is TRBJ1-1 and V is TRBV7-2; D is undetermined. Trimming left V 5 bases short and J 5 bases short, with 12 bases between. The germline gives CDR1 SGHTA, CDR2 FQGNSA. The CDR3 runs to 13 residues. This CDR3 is CASSGTVPTEAFF. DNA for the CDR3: TGTGCCAGCAGCGGTACAGTGCCAACTGAAGCTTTCTTT.

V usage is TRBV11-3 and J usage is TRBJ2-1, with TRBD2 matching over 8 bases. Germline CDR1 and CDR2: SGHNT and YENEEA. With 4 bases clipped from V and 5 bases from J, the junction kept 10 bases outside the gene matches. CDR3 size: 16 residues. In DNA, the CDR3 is TGTGCCAGCAGCTCTAGAACGGGGGGGCCGGACAATGAGCAGTTCTTC. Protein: CASSSRTGGPDNEQFF.

The CDR3 is CASSLVGQGTEAFF. The DNA of the CDR3 is TGTGCCAGCAGCTTGGTGGGGCAGGGGACTGAAGCTTTCTTT. The chain uses TRBV5-6 and TRBJ1-1, with D perhaps matching TRBD1 (6 bases). Germline-derived CDR1 and CDR2 are SGHDT and YYEEEE. The CDR3 runs to 14 residues. V was trimmed by 0 bases and J by 5 bases, leaving 11 bases between them.

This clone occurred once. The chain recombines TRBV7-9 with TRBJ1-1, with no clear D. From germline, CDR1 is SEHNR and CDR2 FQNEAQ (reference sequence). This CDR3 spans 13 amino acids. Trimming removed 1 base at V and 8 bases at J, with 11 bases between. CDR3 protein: CASSLVDIIEAFF. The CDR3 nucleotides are TGTGCCAGCAGCTTAGTTGATATCATCGAAGCTTTCTTT.

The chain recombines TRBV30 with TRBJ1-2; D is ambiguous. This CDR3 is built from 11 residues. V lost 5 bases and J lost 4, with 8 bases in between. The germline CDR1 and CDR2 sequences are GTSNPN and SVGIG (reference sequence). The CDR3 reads CAWEHAYGYTF. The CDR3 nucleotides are TGTGCCTGGGAACATGCCTATGGCTACACCTTC.

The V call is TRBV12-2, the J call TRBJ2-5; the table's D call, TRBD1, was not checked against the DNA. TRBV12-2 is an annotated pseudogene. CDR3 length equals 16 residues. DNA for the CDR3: TGTGCAAGTCGCTTACCGGCAGGGGGCGGGTCGGAGACCCAGTACTTC. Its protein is CASRLPAGGGSETQYF.

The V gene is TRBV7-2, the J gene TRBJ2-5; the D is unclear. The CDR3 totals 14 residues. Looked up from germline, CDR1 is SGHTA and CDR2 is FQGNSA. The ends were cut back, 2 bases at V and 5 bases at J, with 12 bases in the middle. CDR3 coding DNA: TGTGCCAGCAGCTTACTGGGAAGTGGGGAGACCCAGTACTTC. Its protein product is CASSLLGSGETQYF.

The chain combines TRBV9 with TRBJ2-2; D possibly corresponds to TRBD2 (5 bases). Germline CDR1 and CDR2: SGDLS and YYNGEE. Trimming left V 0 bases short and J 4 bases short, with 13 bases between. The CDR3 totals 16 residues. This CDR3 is CASSVGRSGSTGELFF. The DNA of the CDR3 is TGTGCCAGCAGCGTAGGGAGGTCCGGAAGCACCGGGGAGCTGTTTTTT.

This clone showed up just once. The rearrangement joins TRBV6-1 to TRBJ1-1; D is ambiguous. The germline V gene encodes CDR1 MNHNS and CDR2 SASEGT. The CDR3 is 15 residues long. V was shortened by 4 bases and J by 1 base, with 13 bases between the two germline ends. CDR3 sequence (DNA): TGTGCCAGCAGTGTAAAACAAGAGGGGAACACTGAAGCTTTCTTT. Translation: CASSVKQEGNTEAFF.

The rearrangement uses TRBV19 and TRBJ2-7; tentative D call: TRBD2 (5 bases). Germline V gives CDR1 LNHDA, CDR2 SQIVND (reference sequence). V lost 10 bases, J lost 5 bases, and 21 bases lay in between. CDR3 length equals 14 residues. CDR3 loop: CATTPGGPFHEQYF. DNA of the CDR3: TGTGCCACTACCCCGGGCGGGCCCTTTCACGAGCAGTACTTC.

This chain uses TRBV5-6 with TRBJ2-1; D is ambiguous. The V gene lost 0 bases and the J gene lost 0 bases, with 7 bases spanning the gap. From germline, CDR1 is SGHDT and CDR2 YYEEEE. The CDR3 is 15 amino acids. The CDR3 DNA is TGTGCCAGCAGCTTGGACTGGAGCTCCTACAATGAGCAGTTCTTC. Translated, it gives CASSLDWSSYNEQFF.

In nucleotides, the CDR3 is TGTGCCAGCAGCGTGTCGGACCCCAGCGGGGAGCTGTTTTTT. This codes for CASSVSDPSGELFF. The V gene is TRBV9, the J gene TRBJ2-2; D unclear. V was cut by 2 bases and J by 7 bases, with 12 bases left in between. This CDR3 has 14 amino acids. Germline lookup yields CDR1 SGDLS and CDR2 YYNGEE.

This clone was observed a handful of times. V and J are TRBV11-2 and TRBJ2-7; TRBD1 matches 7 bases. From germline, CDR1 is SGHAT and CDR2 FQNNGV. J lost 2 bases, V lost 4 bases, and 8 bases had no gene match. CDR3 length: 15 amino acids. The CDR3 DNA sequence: TGTGCCAGCAGCTCAACGACAGGGCCCACCTACGAGCAGTACTTC. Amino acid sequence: CASSSTTGPTYEQYF.

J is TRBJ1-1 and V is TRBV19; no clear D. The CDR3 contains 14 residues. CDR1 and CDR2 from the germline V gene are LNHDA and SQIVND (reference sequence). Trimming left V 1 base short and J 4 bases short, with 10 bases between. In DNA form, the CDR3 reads TGTGCCAGTAGTATAGGCGTTTCGGGCACTGAAGCTTTCTTT. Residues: CASSIGVSGTEAFF.

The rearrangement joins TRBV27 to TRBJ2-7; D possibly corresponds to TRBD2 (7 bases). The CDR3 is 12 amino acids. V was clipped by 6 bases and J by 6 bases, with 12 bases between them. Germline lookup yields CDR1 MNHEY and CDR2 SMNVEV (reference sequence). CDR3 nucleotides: TGTGCCAGCAGCCCCGGGGGGCGCGAGCAGTACTTC. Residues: CASSPGGREQYF.